Listed here are 23 T cell receptor beta chains from one sample, sequenced in a study of patients and donors after allogeneic stem cell transplantation. MiXCR, applied by TCRdb to the RT-PCR reads, yields one record per CDR3 protein. The repertoire holds approximately 410,000 distinct CDR3 sequences, with 16% as singletons. Sequenced input: blood, either unsorted or a sorted T cell fraction (not recorded which). Receptor source: a human donor who was either an allogeneic HSCT recipient or a stem cell or donor lymphocyte infusion donor (not recorded which). It is not recorded whose cells these are; they may come from a transplant donor.

This clonotype was seen more than once but under ten times. The CDR3 DNA follows: TGTGCCAGCAGCTTATCACGTGGGGGCTCCTACAATGAGCAGTTCTTC. Amino acid sequence: CASSLSRGGSYNEQFF. The genes are TRBV7-2 and TRBJ2-1; D could derive from TRBD1 or TRBD2 (5 bases each). The CDR3 sequence is 16 residues long. V lost 2 bases, J lost 0 bases, and 11 bases lay in between. CDR1 is SGHTA and CDR2 is FQGNSA in the germline V gene.

This clonotype turned up a few times. V is TRBV12-3 or TRBV12-4 and J is TRBJ2-3; D might be TRBD2 (7 bases). The V gene lost 1 base and the J gene lost 2 bases, with 16 bases spanning the gap. There are 17 residues in the CDR3. The CDR3 reads CASSLVLGGAYTDTQYF. In nucleotides, the CDR3 is TGTGCCAGCAGTTTAGTCCTTGGGGGGGCGTACACAGATACGCAGTATTTT.

In its sample, this clonotype was seen a few times. The chain has TRBV19 and TRBJ2-2; 7 positions agree with TRBD2. With V trimmed by 8 bases and J by 6 bases, 15 bases remained unmatched. Germline-derived CDR1 and CDR2 are LNHDA and SQIVND (reference sequence). CDR3 length equals 16 residues. The CDR3 reads CASQVGEGRTAGELFF. In DNA, the CDR3 is TGTGCCAGTCAAGTAGGGGAGGGACGAACGGCCGGGGAGCTGTTTTTT.

This clonotype was observed a handful of times. The chain recombines TRBV5-1 with TRBJ2-4, with a tentative D call TRBD2 (6 bases). Germline CDR1 SGHRS, CDR2 YFSETQ. With 0 bases removed from V and 0 bases from J, the gap between germline ends came to 19 bases. CDR3 length: 19 residues. The CDR3 DNA reads TGCGCCAGCAGCTTGGCCGGACCCGGGAGACTACGAGCCAAAAACATTCAGTACTTC. Translating it yields CASSLAGPGRLRAKNIQYF.

This clonotype was found a few times. This chain connects TRBV9 to TRBJ2-2, with D maybe TRBD1 (6 bases). V lost 0 bases and J lost 6, with 18 bases in between. CDR1 SGDLS and CDR2 YYNGEE come from the germline V gene. This CDR3 comprises 17 residues. DNA for the CDR3: TGTGCCAGCAGCGTAGCTACGGGGCAGGGGATACCCGGGGAGCTGTTTTTT. Protein product: CASSVATGQGIPGELFF. Variable domain in full (rest from reference TRBV9 and TRBJ2-2): DSGVTQTPKHLITATGQRVTLRCSPRSGDLSVYWYQQSLDQGLQFLIQYYNGEERAKGNILERFSAQQFPDLHSELNLSSLELGDSALYFCASSVATGQGIPGELFFGEGSRLTVL.

The table lists this clonotype with a few counts. The chain carries TRBV5-1 and TRBJ2-2; D is possibly TRBD2 (5 bases). Germline V gene sequence: CDR1 SGHRS, CDR2 YFSETQ. V was trimmed by 0 bases and J by 5 bases, leaving 17 bases between them. CDR3 length: 17 residues. CDR3 nucleotides: TGCGCCAGCAGCTTGGGGCGGAGGACCAGTCTTACCGGGGAGCTGTTTTTT. The encoded protein is CASSLGRRTSLTGELFF.

The chain employs TRBV20-1 and TRBJ2-7; D assignment may be TRBD1 or TRBD2 (5 bases each). In germline, CDR1 is DFQATT, CDR2 SNEGSKA (reference sequence). This CDR3 comprises 14 residues. Deletions cut 6 bases from V and 0 bases from J, with 15 bases between. In nucleotides, the CDR3 is TGCAGTGCCCCATACCGGGGCACCTCCTACGAGCAGTACTTC. Its translation is CSAPYRGTSYEQYF.

This chain joins TRBV29-1 and TRBJ2-3; D is ambiguous. The CDR3 is 8 amino acids. V lost 6 bases, J lost 5 bases, and 0 bases lay in between. Germline CDR1 SQVTM, CDR2 ANQGSEA. The CDR3 bases are TGCAGCGTAGATACGCAGTATTTT. Its translation is CSVDTQYF.

In its sample, this clonotype was seen many times. This sequence joins TRBV7-9 and TRBJ1-5, with D possibly matching TRBD1 (5 bases). Germline V gene data show CDR1 as SEHNR and CDR2 as FQNEAQ (reference sequence). The V gene lost 4 bases and the J gene lost 0 bases, with 10 bases spanning the gap. The CDR3 consists of 15 residues. For the CDR3, the DNA is TGTGCCAGCAGCTCGGCGACAGCTAGCAATCAGCCCCAGCATTTT. It translates to CASSSATASNQPQHF.

This clonotype was seen at least ten times. The rearrangement uses TRBV6-5 and TRBJ1-1; 10 bases line up with TRBD1. The trim removed 2 bases at V and 2 bases at J, leaving 8 bases unmatched. The CDR3 is 17 amino acids. Germline CDR1 is MNHEY and CDR2 is SVGAGI. The CDR3 sequence: CASSYPFDRGLNTEAFF. The CDR3 nucleotides read TGTGCCAGCAGTTACCCCTTTGACAGGGGGCTTAACACTGAAGCTTTCTTT.

V usage is TRBV28 and J usage is TRBJ2-5, with TRBD2 matching over 8 bases. V was clipped by 6 bases and J by 2 bases; unmatched bases: 8. Germline V gives CDR1 MDHEN, CDR2 SYDVKM. The CDR3 extends over 15 amino acids. Written as DNA, the CDR3 is TGTGCCAGCAGGCCACTAGCGGAGCTACAAGAGACCCAGTACTTC. Translation gives CASRPLAELQETQYF.

The rearrangement uses TRBV18 and TRBJ1-1, with no clear D. The CDR3 runs 17 residues. Germline V gene lookup returns CDR1 KGHSH and CDR2 LQKENI. Trimming left V 6 bases short and J 4 bases short, with 24 bases between. In nucleotides, the CDR3 is TGTGCCAGCTCCCCGAAGGAGGGCAGTCGTGCGGCCACTGAAGCTTTCTTT. This gives the protein CASSPKEGSRAATEAFF.

This clonotype has a handful of counts. This chain uses TRBV20-1 with TRBJ2-6; 8 positions match TRBD2. V gave up 4 bases and J gave up 10 bases; unmatched junction bases: 3. The germline V gene has CDR1 DFQATT and CDR2 SNEGSKA (reference sequence). This CDR3 comprises 12 residues. CDR3 DNA: TGCAGTGCTATAGCGGGGCCGAACGTCCTGACTTTC. It codes for CSAIAGPNVLTF.

This clonotype was counted between two and nine times. CDR3 in DNA: TGTGCCACCAGCATGGTGGGTTCCACAGATACGCAGTATTTT. This gives the protein CATSMVGSTDTQYF. This rearrangement joins TRBV15 to TRBJ2-3, with unresolved D. Germline CDR1 LNHNV, CDR2 YYDKDF (reference sequence). The CDR3 runs 14 residues. Trimming cost V 4 bases and J 2 bases, with 10 bases left between them.

This clonotype was seen ten or more times. Written as DNA, the CDR3 is TGTGCCAGCAGTCCCACCGGACAGGGGGGAGATGAGCAGTTCTTC. Protein product: CASSPTGQGGDEQFF. V and J are TRBV12-3 or TRBV12-4 and TRBJ2-1; 10 nucleotides align to TRBD1. The junction had 9 bases not matched to a gene; V was cut back by 5 bases and J by 8 bases. The CDR3 consists of 15 residues.

There are a few counts of this clonotype. The chain recombines TRBV5-1 with TRBJ2-5; D possibly corresponds to TRBD2 (6 bases). CDR3 size: 16 residues. Trimming stripped 6 bases from V and 2 bases from J, with 20 bases between. Germline V lookup: CDR1 SGHRS, CDR2 YFSETQ. As DNA, the CDR3 is TGCGCCAGCATGAAATGGGCAGATGGGGGGCAAGAGACCCAGTACTTC. Translated, it gives CASMKWADGGQETQYF.

This clonotype came up a few times. The rearrangement uses TRBV3-1 and TRBJ1-4, with D tentatively TRBD1 (5 bases). The V end was cut by 4 bases, the J end by 3 bases, with 18 bases between. In germline, CDR1 is LGHDT, CDR2 YNNKEL (reference sequence). This CDR3 region has 17 residues. The CDR3 sequence: CASSPAVKGLANEKLFF. CDR3 in DNA: TGTGCCAGCAGCCCCGCTGTCAAGGGGTTAGCTAATGAAAAACTGTTTTTT.

This clonotype was observed a few times. The chain links TRBV6-2 or TRBV6-3 to TRBJ2-4; 8 bases fit TRBD2. Germline CDR1 MNHEY, CDR2 SVGEGT. The CDR3 runs 16 residues. V trimming: 9 bases; J trimming: 3 bases; junction bases outside the gene matches: 13. CDR3: CASREANGRVKNIQYF. The CDR3 coding sequence is TGTGCCAGTCGTGAGGCCAACGGGAGGGTCAAAAACATTCAGTACTTC.

The chain employs TRBV4-3 and TRBJ2-7; 10 nucleotides line up with TRBD1. This CDR3 comprises 16 residues. The junction had 3 bases not matched to a gene; V was cut back by 0 bases and J by 1 base. The germline gives CDR1 LGHNA, CDR2 YSLEER. The CDR3 DNA sequence: TGCGCCAGCAGCCAAGAATGGACAGGGGGTTCCTACGAGCAGTACTTC. This encodes CASSQEWTGGSYEQYF.

The chain uses TRBV15 and TRBJ2-7; 7 positions match TRBD1. Germline trimming cut 2 bases from V and 5 bases from J; bases unmatched to any gene: 9. The CDR3 has 15 amino acids. Germline CDR1 LNHNV, CDR2 YYDKDF (reference sequence). The CDR3 region is CATSRPSTGYHEQYF. The DNA of the CDR3 is TGTGCCACCAGCAGACCCTCGACAGGGTACCACGAGCAGTACTTC.

The chain combines TRBV7-9 with TRBJ2-7, with TRBD1 as a possible D gene (5 bases). Trimming removed 3 bases from V and 2 bases from J, with 14 bases in between. CDR3 size: 15 residues. The germline CDR1 and CDR2 sequences are SEHNR and FQNEAQ (reference sequence). In DNA form, the CDR3 reads TGTGCCAGCAGCTTTTCCCCGACAGCCACCTACGAGCAGTACTTC. The encoded protein is CASSFSPTATYEQYF.

V is TRBV6-1 and J is TRBJ2-2; D is perhaps TRBD1 (7 bases). V lost 6 bases and J 4 bases, leaving 12 bases between the germline ends. CDR3 length: 14 residues. Germline V CDR1 and CDR2: MNHNS, SASEGT. The CDR3 region is CASREGTVTGELFF. The CDR3, as DNA: TGTGCCAGCAGGGAGGGGACAGTCACCGGGGAGCTGTTTTTT.

The chain combines TRBV20-1 with TRBJ2-1; unclear D gene. Germline V gene sequence: CDR1 DFQATT, CDR2 SNEGSKA (reference sequence). Between the trimmed V and J ends, which lost 6 bases and 6 bases, there was a span of 18 bases. The CDR3 covers 14 residues. CDR3 in amino acids: CSAPSPAGSNEQFF. The CDR3 DNA sequence: TGCAGTGCCCCCTCGCCAGCAGGATCCAATGAGCAGTTCTTC.